One and the same sample provided the 19 T cell receptor beta chains below, sequenced in a study of blood T cell repertoires in COVID-19. Some clones are missing from TCRdb's copy, which holds only in-frame ones; the method was immunoSEQ multiplex PCR. The data show fewer than 350,000 clones, approximately 91% seen once. Sample: PBMCs or T cells enriched from blood (not recorded which). Receptor source: a woman between 35 and 50 years old with acute COVID-19.

V gene TRBV3-1 (or the pseudogene TRBV3-2) combines with J gene TRBJ1-5; perhaps TRBD1 as D (5 bases). Germline lookup yields CDR1 LGHDT and CDR2 YNNKEL (reference sequence). The CDR3 extends over 15 amino acids. Deletions cut 3 bases from V and 2 bases from J, with 11 bases between. DNA of the CDR3: TGTGCCAGCAGCCAGGAGGGGTGGGGCAATCAGCCCCAGCATTTT. Protein sequence: CASSQEGWGNQPQHF.

The rearrangement joins TRBV4-3 to TRBJ2-2, with D unclear. Germline V CDR1 and CDR2: LGHNA, YSLEER. The CDR3 length is 15 residues. V lost 4 bases and J 3 bases, leaving 12 bases between the germline ends. This chain's CDR3 is CASSRQPYDTGELFF. CDR3 bases: TGCGCCAGCAGCCGACAACCATACGACACCGGGGAGCTGTTTTTT.

The V call is TRBV3-1 (or the pseudogene TRBV3-2), the J call TRBJ2-3, with 8 nucleotides matching TRBD2. This CDR3 has 15 residues. Germline loops: CDR1 LGHDT, CDR2 YNNKEL (reference sequence). V shed 1 base, J shed 7 bases, and the junction held 7 bases outside the gene matches. The CDR3 DNA sequence: TGTGCCAGCAGCCAAGGTTATGGCGGGGGGAATACGCAGTATTTT. Amino acid sequence: CASSQGYGGGNTQYF.

The gene calls are TRBV4-1 and TRBJ2-3; D is perhaps TRBD2 (5 bases). CDR1 is MGHRA, CDR2 YSYEKL, per germline. The CDR3 consists of 16 residues. V was trimmed by 3 bases and J by 0 bases, leaving 13 bases between them. CDR3 nucleotide sequence: TGCGCCAGCAGCCAGAAAGCGGACGACAGCACAGATACGCAGTATTTT. Its translation is CASSQKADDSTDTQYF.

The chain recombines TRBV3-1 (or the pseudogene TRBV3-2) with TRBJ1-5; 8 bases align to TRBD1. The CDR3 has 15 amino acids. Trimming at V came to 4 bases and at J to 4 bases, leaving 6 bases not matched to a gene. CDR1 is LGHDT and CDR2 is YNNKEL in the germline V gene (reference sequence). CDR3 DNA: TGTGCCAGCAGCCCGGGGACAGGTAAAAATCAGCCCCAGCATTTT. Translation gives CASSPGTGKNQPQHF.

The genes are TRBV5-6 and TRBJ1-3; tentatively, D is TRBD1 (5 bases). The V gene's germline CDR1 is SGHDT and CDR2 YYEEEE. Trimming left V 4 bases short and J 3 bases short, with 14 bases between. The CDR3 spans 15 residues. The CDR3 reads CASSETQGFGNTIYF. The DNA of the CDR3 is TGTGCCAGCAGCGAGACTCAGGGATTTGGAAACACCATATATTTT.

The V call is TRBV21-1, the J call TRBJ1-2. TRBV21-1 is a pseudogene locus. The CDR3 covers 14 residues. The CDR3 DNA follows: TGTGCCAGCAGCAAAGCCCGCGAGAGGGCTGGCTACACCTTC. Translation gives CASSKARERAGYTF.

CDR3 in DNA: TGTGCCAGCAGCTTTCGACTAGCGGGAGAAGAGACCCAGTACTTC. Protein: CASSFRLAGEETQYF. The chain carries TRBV11-2 and TRBJ2-5; 12 nucleotides match TRBD2. CDR3 length: 15 amino acids. Looked up from germline, CDR1 is SGHAT and CDR2 is FQNNGV. The trim removed 3 bases at V and 3 bases at J, leaving 2 bases unmatched.

This sequence joins TRBV11-3 and TRBJ2-2; 10 bases agree with TRBD2. Trimming took 3 bases from V and 6 from J; bases not matched to a gene: 19. The germline V gene has CDR1 SGHNT and CDR2 YENEEA. The CDR3 consists of 20 residues. CDR3 amino acids: CASSFVFRGLARRDPGELFF. Written as DNA, the CDR3 is TGTGCCAGCAGCTTTGTCTTCCGGGGACTAGCGAGAAGAGACCCCGGGGAGCTGTTTTTT.

The CDR3, as DNA: TGCGCCAGCAGCTCGGACAAATATGGCTACACCTTC. The encoded protein is CASSSDKYGYTF. This chain connects TRBV5-1 to TRBJ1-2; possibly TRBD1 for D (5 bases). Germline V gives CDR1 SGHRS, CDR2 YFSETQ. V was clipped by 3 bases and J by 5 bases, with 8 bases between them. The CDR3 spans 12 residues. Full variable domain (rest looked up from reference TRBV5-1 and TRBJ1-2): KAGVTQTPRYLIKTRGQQVTLSCSPISGHRSVSWYQQTPGQGLQFLFEYFSETQRNKGNFPGRFSGRQFSNSRSEMNVSTLELGDSALYLCASSSDKYGYTFGSGTRLTVV.

The chain links TRBV5-4 to TRBJ2-2; TRBD1 matches 9 bases. The V segment lost 6 bases and the J segment 6 bases; nucleotides outside the gene matches: 9. The CDR3 extends over 15 amino acids. Germline CDR1 reads SGHNT; CDR2 reads YYREEE (reference sequence). The CDR3 bases are TGTGCCAGCACCCGACAGGGGGGGATGTCCGGGGAGCTGTTTTTT. Encoded protein: CASTRQGGMSGELFF.

J is TRBJ2-5 and V is TRBV7-2, with D possibly being TRBD1 (5 bases). The CDR3 consists of 13 residues. The germline gives CDR1 SGHTA, CDR2 FQGNSA. Trimming cost V 2 bases and J 5 bases, with 9 bases left between them. The CDR3 reads CASSLSQGETQYF. CDR3 bases: TGTGCCAGCAGCTTATCGCAGGGTGAGACCCAGTACTTC.

The chain couples TRBV5-4 to TRBJ1-3; no reliable D call. Deletions cut 0 bases from V and 3 bases from J, with 4 bases between. The CDR3 is 13 residues long. Germline values: CDR1 SGHNT, CDR2 YYREEE (reference sequence). The CDR3 region has the DNA TGTGCCAGCAGCTTGGCACTTGGAAACACCATATATTTT. The encoded protein is CASSLALGNTIYF.

This clone was seen once. This chain connects TRBV24-1 to TRBJ2-5, with TRBD2 as a possible D gene (5 bases). This CDR3 is built from 11 residues. V dropped 10 bases and J dropped 5 bases, with 10 bases sitting between them. Germline values: CDR1 KGHDR, CDR2 SFDVKD. DNA of the CDR3: TGTGCCACTAGTAGAGGGGAGACCCAGTACTTC. Its translation is CATSRGETQYF.

The chain combines TRBV19 with TRBJ1-4; unclear D gene. The CDR3 has 14 residues. CDR1 is LNHDA, CDR2 SQIVND, per germline (reference sequence). V was clipped by 1 base and J by 7 bases, with 10 bases between them. The chain's CDR3 is CASSIGGGGEKLFF. The CDR3 DNA is TGTGCCAGTAGTATAGGAGGAGGTGGTGAAAAACTGTTTTTT.

J is TRBJ1-2 and V is TRBV5-8; weak D call: TRBD1 (6 bases). The CDR3 has 13 residues. Germline V lookup: CDR1 SGHTS, CDR2 YDEGEE. Between the trimmed V and J ends, which lost 4 bases and 8 bases, there was a span of 15 bases. CDR3 amino acids: CASSVTRTEGYTF. In DNA form, the CDR3 reads TGTGCCAGCAGCGTCACTAGGACAGAAGGCTACACCTTC. The entire variable domain, with the rest obtained from reference TRBV5-8 and TRBJ1-2, is as follows: EAGVTQSPTHLIKTRGQQATLRCSPISGHTSVYWYQQALGLGLQFLLWYDEGEERNRGNFPPRFSGRQFPNYSSELNVNALELEDSALYLCASSVTRTEGYTFGSGTRLTVV.

The chain employs TRBV6-5 and TRBJ2-1, with a weak D call TRBD2 (6 bases). The CDR3 consists of 13 residues. The V gene lost 2 bases and the J gene lost 15 bases, with 17 bases spanning the gap. Per germline, CDR1 MNHEY and CDR2 SVGAGI. Written as DNA, the CDR3 is TGTGCCAGCAGTTACCTATACTCGGGGGAGGTGTTCTTC. As protein: CASSYLYSGEVFF.

The V and J genes are TRBV7-8 and TRBJ2-2; 8 bases are shared with TRBD1. Germline CDR1 SGHVS, CDR2 FQNEAQ. The junction had 10 bases not matched to a gene; V was cut back by 5 bases and J by 8 bases. This CDR3 has 15 residues. CDR3 amino acids: CASSQRQGKLGELFF. Written as DNA, the CDR3 is TGTGCCAGCAGCCAGAGACAGGGGAAGTTGGGGGAGCTGTTTTTT.

This clone was detected once. The V call is TRBV18, the J call TRBJ1-1; D is unclear. The V gene lost 5 bases and the J gene lost 1 base, with 8 bases spanning the gap. The CDR3 is made up of 13 amino acids. CDR1 and CDR2 (germline): KGHSH, LQKENI. The CDR3 sequence: CASSVLENTEAFF. CDR3 nucleotide sequence: TGTGCCAGCTCAGTTCTAGAGAACACTGAAGCTTTCTTT.